This entry is about one T cell receptor beta chain. Its antigen is as yet unknown. These data are taken from a study of CD8+ T cells in alopecia areata. General study points: Sequenced scalp T cells also include alphabeta T cells resident in normal skin.

V trimming: 4 bases; J trimming: 7 bases; junction bases outside the gene matches: 6. This CDR3 spans 13 amino acids. CDR1 and CDR2 from the germline V gene are SGHRS and YFSETQ. RNA extraction and reverse transcription yielded cDNA as sequencing template. TCRdb's table, derived via immunoSEQ multiplex PCR, lists solely in-frame clones and lacks some. In the table there are roughly 150,000 clones, 45% to 60% of which are singletons. The sample was CD4+ T cells sorted from blood. This TCR was sampled from a human donor in good health. The chain joins TRBV5-1 to TRBJ2-7; 9 bases agree with TRBD1. The CDR3 sequence is CASSGQGSGEQYF. The CDR3 coding sequence is TGCGCCAGCAGCGGACAGGGGTCGGGGGAGCAGTACTTC. The whole variable domain, remainder taken from reference TRBV5-1 and TRBJ2-7, is KAGVTQTPRYLIKTRGQQVTLSCSPISGHRSVSWYQQTPGQGLQFLFEYFSETQRNKGNFPGRFSGRQFSNSRSEMNVSTLELGDSALYLCASSGQGSGEQYFGPGTRLTVT.